In this sample, the clone carrying this TCR beta chain turned up a few times. Trimming took 6 bases from V and 3 from J, leaving 14 bases between them. The germline CDR1 and CDR2 sequences are LNHDA and SQIVND (reference sequence). CDR3 length: 14 amino acids. The data were taken from a study of cytomegalovirus exposure and HLA in healthy donors. PCR amplification relied on 60 Vbeta primers (plus 13 Jbeta primers). TCRdb's table, derived via immunoSEQ multiplex PCR, lists solely in-frame clones and lacks some. The sample lists some 200,000 clones, 87% seen once, with approximately 0.23% in the top ten.

The receptor's source is a girl under three years old in good health and CMV-seronegative. The rearrangement joins TRBV19 to TRBJ1-2; D call uncertain. The sequencing sample was made of PBMCs. The CDR3 loop reads CASRRREVDYGYTF. The CDR3 DNA follows: TGTGCCAGTAGGAGGAGGGAGGTCGACTATGGCTACACCTTC.